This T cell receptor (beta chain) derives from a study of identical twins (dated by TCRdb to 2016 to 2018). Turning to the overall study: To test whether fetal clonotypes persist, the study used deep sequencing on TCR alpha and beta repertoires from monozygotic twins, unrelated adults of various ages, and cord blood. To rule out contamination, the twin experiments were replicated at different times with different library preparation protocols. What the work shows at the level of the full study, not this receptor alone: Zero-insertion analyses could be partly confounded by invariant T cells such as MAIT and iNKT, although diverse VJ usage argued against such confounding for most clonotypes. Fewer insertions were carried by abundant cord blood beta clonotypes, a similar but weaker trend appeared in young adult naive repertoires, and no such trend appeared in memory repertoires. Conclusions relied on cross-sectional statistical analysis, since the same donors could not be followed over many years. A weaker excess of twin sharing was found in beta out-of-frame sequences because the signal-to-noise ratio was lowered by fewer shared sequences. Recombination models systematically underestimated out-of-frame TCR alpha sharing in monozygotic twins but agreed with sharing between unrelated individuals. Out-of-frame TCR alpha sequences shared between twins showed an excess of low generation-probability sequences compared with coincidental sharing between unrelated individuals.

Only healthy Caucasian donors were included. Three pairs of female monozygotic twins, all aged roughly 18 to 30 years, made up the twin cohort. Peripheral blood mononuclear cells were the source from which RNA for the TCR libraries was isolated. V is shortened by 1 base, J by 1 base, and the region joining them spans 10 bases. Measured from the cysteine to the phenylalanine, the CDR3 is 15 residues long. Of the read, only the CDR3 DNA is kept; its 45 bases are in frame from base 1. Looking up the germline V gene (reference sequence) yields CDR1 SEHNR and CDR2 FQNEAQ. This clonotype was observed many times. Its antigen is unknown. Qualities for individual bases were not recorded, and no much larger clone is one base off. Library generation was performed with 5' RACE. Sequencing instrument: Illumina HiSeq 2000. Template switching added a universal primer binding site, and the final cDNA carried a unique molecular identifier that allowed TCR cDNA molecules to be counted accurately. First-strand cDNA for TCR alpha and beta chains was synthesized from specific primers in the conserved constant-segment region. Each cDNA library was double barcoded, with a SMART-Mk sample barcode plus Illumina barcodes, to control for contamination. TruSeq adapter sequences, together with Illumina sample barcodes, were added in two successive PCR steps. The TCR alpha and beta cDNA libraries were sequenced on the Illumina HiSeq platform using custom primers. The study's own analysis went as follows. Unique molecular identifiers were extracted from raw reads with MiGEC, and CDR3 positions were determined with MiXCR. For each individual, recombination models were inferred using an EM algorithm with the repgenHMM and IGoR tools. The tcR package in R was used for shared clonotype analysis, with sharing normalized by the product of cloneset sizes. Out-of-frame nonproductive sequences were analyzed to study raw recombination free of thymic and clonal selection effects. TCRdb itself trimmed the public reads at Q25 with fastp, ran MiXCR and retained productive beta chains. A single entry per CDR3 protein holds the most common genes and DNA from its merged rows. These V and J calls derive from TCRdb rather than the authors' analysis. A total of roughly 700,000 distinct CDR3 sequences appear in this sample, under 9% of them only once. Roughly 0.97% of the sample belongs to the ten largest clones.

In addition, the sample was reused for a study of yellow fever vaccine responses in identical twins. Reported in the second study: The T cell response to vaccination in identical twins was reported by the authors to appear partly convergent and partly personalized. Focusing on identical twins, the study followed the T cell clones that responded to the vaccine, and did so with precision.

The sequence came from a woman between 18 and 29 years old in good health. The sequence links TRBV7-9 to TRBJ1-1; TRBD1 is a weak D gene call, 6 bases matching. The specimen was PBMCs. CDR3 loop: CASSLGGAANTEAFF. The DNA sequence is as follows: TGTGCCAGCAGCTTAGGGGGGGCGGCGAACACTGAAGCTTTCTTT.